This T cell receptor (beta chain) comes out of a study of cytotoxic CD8 clonotypes in ibrutinib-treated CLL. The wider study: Researchers reported over nine relapsed/refractory and about 14 treatment-naive patients, 17 to 18 of them IGHV unmutated. Overall study findings and caveats: Having risen at ibrutinib response, clonality had fallen back toward baseline by progression. Rare overall, public clonotypes shrank or held steady under therapy.

TCRdb's table, derived via immunoSEQ multiplex PCR, lists solely in-frame clones and lacks some. The sample includes approximately 84,000 clones, more than 70% seen only once; the top ten take about 5.8%. The CDR3 totals 14 residues. CDR1 and CDR2 from the germline V gene are SGHTA and FQGTGA. The V gene lost 2 bases and the J gene lost 2 bases, with 9 bases spanning the gap. This clone was picked up a small number of times. The antigen remains unidentified. The receptor comes from a human donor with chronic lymphocytic leukemia. The genes are TRBV7-3 and TRBJ1-1, with a tentative D call TRBD1 (6 bases). The starting material was PBMCs, obtained before ibrutinib treatment. The CDR3 DNA sequence: TGTGCCAGCAGCTTACGGACAGACAACACTGAAGCTTTCTTT. As protein: CASSLRTDNTEAFF. Full variable domain (remainder filled in from reference TRBV7-3 and TRBJ1-1): GAGVSQTPSNKVTEKGKYVELRCDPISGHTALYWYRQSLGQGPEFLIYFQGTGAADDSGLPNDRFFAVRPEGSVSTLKIQRTERGDSAVYLCASSLRTDNTEAFFGQGTRLTVV.